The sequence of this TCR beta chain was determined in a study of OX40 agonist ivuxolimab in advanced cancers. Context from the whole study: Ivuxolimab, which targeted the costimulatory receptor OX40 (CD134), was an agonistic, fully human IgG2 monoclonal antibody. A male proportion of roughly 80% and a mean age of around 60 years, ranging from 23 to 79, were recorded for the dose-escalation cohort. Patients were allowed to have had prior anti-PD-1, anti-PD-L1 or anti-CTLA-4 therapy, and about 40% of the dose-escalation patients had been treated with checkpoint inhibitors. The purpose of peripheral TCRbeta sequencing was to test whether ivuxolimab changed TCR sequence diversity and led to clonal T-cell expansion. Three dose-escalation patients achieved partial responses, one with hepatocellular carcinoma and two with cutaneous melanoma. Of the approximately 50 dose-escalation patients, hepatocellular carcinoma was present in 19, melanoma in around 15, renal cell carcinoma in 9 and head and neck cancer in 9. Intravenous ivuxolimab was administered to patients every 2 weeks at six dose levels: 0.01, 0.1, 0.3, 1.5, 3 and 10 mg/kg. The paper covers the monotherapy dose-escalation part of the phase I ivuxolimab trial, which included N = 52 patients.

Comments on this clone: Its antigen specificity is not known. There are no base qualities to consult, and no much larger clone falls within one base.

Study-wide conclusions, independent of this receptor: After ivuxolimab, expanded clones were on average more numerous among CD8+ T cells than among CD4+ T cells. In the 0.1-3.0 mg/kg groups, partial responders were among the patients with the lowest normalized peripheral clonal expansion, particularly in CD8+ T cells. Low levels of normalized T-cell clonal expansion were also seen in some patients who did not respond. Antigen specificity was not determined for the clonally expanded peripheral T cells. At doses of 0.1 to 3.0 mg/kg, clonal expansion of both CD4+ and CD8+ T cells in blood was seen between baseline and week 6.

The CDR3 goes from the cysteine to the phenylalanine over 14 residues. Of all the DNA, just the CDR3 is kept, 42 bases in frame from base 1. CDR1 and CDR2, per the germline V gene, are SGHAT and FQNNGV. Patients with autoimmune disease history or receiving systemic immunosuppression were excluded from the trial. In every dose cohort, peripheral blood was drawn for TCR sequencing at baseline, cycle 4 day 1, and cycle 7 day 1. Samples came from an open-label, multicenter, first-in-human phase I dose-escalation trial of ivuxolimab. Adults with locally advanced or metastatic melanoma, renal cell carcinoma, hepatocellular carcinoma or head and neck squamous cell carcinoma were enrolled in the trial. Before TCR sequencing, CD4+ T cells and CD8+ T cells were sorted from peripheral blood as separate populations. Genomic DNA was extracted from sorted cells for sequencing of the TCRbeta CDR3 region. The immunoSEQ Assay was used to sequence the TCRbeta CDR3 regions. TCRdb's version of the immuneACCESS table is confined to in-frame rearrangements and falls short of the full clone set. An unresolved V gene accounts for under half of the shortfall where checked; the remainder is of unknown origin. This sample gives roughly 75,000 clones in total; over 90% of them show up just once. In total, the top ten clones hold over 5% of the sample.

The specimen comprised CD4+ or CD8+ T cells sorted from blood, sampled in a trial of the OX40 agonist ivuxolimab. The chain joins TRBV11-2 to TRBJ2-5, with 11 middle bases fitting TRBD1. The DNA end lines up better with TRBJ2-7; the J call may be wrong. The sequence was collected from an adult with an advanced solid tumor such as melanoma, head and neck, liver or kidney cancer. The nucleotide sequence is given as TGTGCCAGCAAACTCGGGACAGGGGGCTACGAGCAGTACTTC. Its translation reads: CASKLGTGGYEQYF.